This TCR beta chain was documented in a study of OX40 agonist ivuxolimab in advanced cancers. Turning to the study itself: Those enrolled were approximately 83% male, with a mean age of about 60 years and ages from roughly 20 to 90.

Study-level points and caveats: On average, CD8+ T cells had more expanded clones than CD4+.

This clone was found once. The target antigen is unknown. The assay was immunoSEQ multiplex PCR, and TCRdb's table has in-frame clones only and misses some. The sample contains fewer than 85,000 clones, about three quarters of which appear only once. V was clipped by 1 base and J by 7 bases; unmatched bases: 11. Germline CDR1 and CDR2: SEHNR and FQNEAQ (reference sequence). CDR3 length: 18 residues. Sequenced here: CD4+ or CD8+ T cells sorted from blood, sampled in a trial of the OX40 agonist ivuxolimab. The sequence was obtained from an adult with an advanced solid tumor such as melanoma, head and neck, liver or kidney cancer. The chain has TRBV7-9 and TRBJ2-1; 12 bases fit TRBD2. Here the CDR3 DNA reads TGTGCCAGCAGCTTAGGAAGGCTAGCGGGAGGGGCGGGTAATGAGCAGTTCTTC. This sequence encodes CASSLGRLAGGAGNEQFF.